A selection of T cell receptor beta chains follows, all from one sample in a study of T-cell reconstitution after alpha-beta-depleted transplantation in children. One entry per CDR3 protein results from TCRdb running MiXCR on the PCR reads. Among roughly 100,000 distinct CDR3 sequences listed, less than 6% were seen once. Source: PBMCs, mostly from graft donor cells, taken 60 days after TCRalphabeta/CD19-depleted stem cell transplant. The receptor set was obtained from a female patient under 10 years old who had a stem cell transplant for Fanconi anemia, so the T cells may come from the graft donor. The CDR3 runs from the conserved cysteine through the conserved F or W. The D gene is left open where the match is weak. Size is omitted from some rows. Given values are once, few, many or a class for expanded clones.

len,d_gene,j_gene,abundance,v_gene,CDR3nt,CDR3aa
17,TRBD1,TRBJ2-5,many,TRBV10-3,TGTGCCATCAGCGCCTACACACCGGGACAGGAGCAAGAGACCCAGTACTTC,CAISAYTPGQEQETQYF
14,NA,TRBJ2-7,many,TRBV3-1,TGTGCCAGCAGCCAAGTGTGGCAATCGTACGAGCAGTACTTC,CASSQVWQSYEQYF
14,NA,TRBJ2-7,NA,TRBV5-6,TGTGCCAGCAGCTTAATGCGGGGCTACTACGAGCAGTACTTC,CASSLMRGYYEQYF
15,TRBD2,TRBJ2-1,many,TRBV5-1,TGCGCCAGCAGCAAAATCGGGACTAACTACCCCGAGCAGTTCTTC,CASSKIGTNYPEQFF
16,NA,TRBJ2-7,many,TRBV15,TGTGCCACCAGCAGAGATGGAGCCGGGCCCTCCTACGAGCAGTACTTC,CATSRDGAGPSYEQYF
14,TRBD1,TRBJ1-1,many,TRBV14,TGTGCCAGCAGTCACAGGGGGCTGAACACTGAAGCTTTCTTT,CASSHRGLNTEAFF
14,TRBD2,TRBJ2-3,many,TRBV12-3/TRBV12-4,TGTGCCAGCAGTTCGGGACTAGCGGCAGATACGCAGTATTTT,CASSSGLAADTQYF
18,NA,TRBJ2-3,NA,TRBV7-3,TGTGCCAGCAGCTCGTTCGCCCGACTAGGGGGGAGTACAGATACGCAGTATTTT,CASSSFARLGGSTDTQYF
13,TRBD2,TRBJ2-7,many,TRBV28,TGTGCCAGCAGTTTACAACTAGCGGGGGAATCGTACTTC,CASSLQLAGESYF
16,TRBD2,TRBJ2-5,many,TRBV4-2,TGTGCCAGCAGCCAAGCAGCGGGGAACTTCCAAGAGACCCAGTACTTC,CASSQAAGNFQETQYF
12,NA,TRBJ2-7,NA,TRBV28,TGTGCCAGCAGTTACGGGGGCAACGAGCAGTACTTC,CASSYGGNEQYF
14,NA,TRBJ1-1,many,TRBV12-3/TRBV12-4,TGTGCCAGCAGTTTAGGGGGCGCGAACACTGAAGCTTTCTTT,CASSLGGANTEAFF
13,NA,TRBJ2-1,many,TRBV2,TGTGCCAGTTGGCGGAGAGTTGAAAATGAGCAGTTCTTC,CASWRRVENEQFF
14,NA,TRBJ1-1,many,TRBV12-3/TRBV12-4,TGTGCCAGCAGTTTAGCCAGGGGTGGCACTGAAGCTTTCTTT,CASSLARGGTEAFF